This T cell receptor (beta chain) is from a study of cytomegalovirus exposure and HLA in healthy donors. Study as a whole: A subsequent analysis reported that the roughly 120 validation repertoires were produced on the same platform that had also been used for the 550 to 750 first-cohort repertoires.

Germline CDR1 reads SGHDT; CDR2 reads YYEEEE. This CDR3 has 15 amino acids. Between the trimmed V and J ends, which lost 0 bases and 4 bases, there was a span of 10 bases. TCRdb keeps only in-frame clones here, not all; method: immunoSEQ multiplex PCR. The repertoire has 150,000 to 180,000 clones, around 88% of them found once; the top ten carry around 24%. The sample consisted of PBMCs. The receptor was derived from a young man in good health and CMV-seropositive. This rearrangement joins TRBV5-6 to TRBJ1-4; a weak D match, TRBD1 (6 bases). The chain's CDR3 is CASSLAGRGNEKLFF. The CDR3 DNA is TGTGCCAGCAGCTTGGCCGGCAGGGGTAATGAAAAACTGTTTTTT.